This TCR beta chain was captured in a study of glioma-infiltrating T cells. Study findings and constraints: Tissue and blood shared very few CDR3 sequences. Gliomas, especially low-grade, showed above-expected tissue-blood divergence; non-neoplastic patients showed below.

This clonotype was recorded at least ten times. Its antigen remains unknown. Amplification of TCR alpha and beta CDR3 regions from RNA used iRepertoire nested multiplex PCR. Tissue mRNA or PBMC total RNA, roughly 95-400 ng, went into one-step reverse transcription and amplification. TCRdb itself ran the multiplex PCR reads through MiXCR, one entry per CDR3 protein. In the table there are 90,000 or so distinct CDR3 sequences, roughly 40% of which are singletons. Looked up from germline, CDR1 is SGHTA and CDR2 is FQGNSA. The CDR3 sequence is 12 residues long. The ends were cut back, 5 bases at V and 2 bases at J, with 7 bases in the middle.

The rearrangement uses TRBV7-2 and TRBJ2-7; no definite D call. This sequence was found in a human donor with low-grade glioma or glioblastoma, undergoing nonglioma brain surgery, or in good health (not recorded which). The material sequenced was glioma tissue, nonneoplastic brain tissue, or PBMCs (not recorded which). CDR3 region: CASSPTAYEQYF. Here the CDR3 DNA reads TGTGCCAGCAGCCCCACGGCCTACGAGCAGTACTTC. Full variable domain (missing parts from reference TRBV7-2 and TRBJ2-7): GAGVSQSPSNKVTEKGKDVELRCDPISGHTALYWYRQSLGQGLEFLIYFQGNSAPDKSGLPSDRFSAERTGGSVSTLTIQRTQQEDSAVYLCASSPTAYEQYFGPGTRLTVT.